These 12 T cell receptor beta chains share one sample of origin, sequenced in a study of Ad26.COV2.S vaccination and SARS-CoV-2 variants. Measured with immunoSEQ multiplex PCR; TCRdb has only the in-frame clones, and not every one. The sample has roughly 510,000 clones, roughly 87% seen once. Specified treatment: approximately 18 received Ad26.COV2.S at low or high dose, single or two shots; about five received placebo; per-sample allocation not given. Specimens were obtained on day 63 following the first vaccine or placebo injection. Here the sequenced sample was peripheral blood, taken in a trial of Ad26.COV2.S vaccine versus placebo. Receptor source: a person aged 18 to 59 who received the Ad26.COV2.S COVID-19 vaccine or a placebo.

The chain carries TRBV6-4 and TRBJ1-5; D gene uncertain. V was trimmed by 6 bases and J by 1 base, leaving 10 bases between them. This CDR3 has 14 amino acids. The germline gives CDR1 MRHNA, CDR2 SNTAGT. As DNA, the CDR3 is TGTGCCAGCAGGCAGTTTCGCAGCAATCAGCCCCAGCATTTT. Translating gives CASRQFRSNQPQHF.

The chain joins TRBV18 to TRBJ1-1, with 7 positions matching TRBD1. The CDR3 loop spans 15 amino acids. Germline V gene sequence: CDR1 KGHSH, CDR2 LQKENI. The J segment lost 4 bases and the V segment lost 3 bases, leaving 8 bases of the junction unmatched. CDR3 in amino acids: CASSPDRDRSTEAFF. CDR3 in DNA: TGTGCCAGCTCACCGGACCGGGACAGAAGCACTGAAGCTTTCTTT.

V is TRBV4-3 and J is TRBJ2-1; D gene uncertain. Germline-derived CDR1 and CDR2 are LGHNA and YSLEER. CDR3 length equals 16 residues. Trimming shortened V by 1 base and J by 5 bases, and 15 bases separated the two germline ends. CDR3 nucleotide sequence: TGCGCCAGCAGCCAAGCCCGGAGTTCTCTGAACAATGAGCAGTTCTTC. Amino acids: CASSQARSSLNNEQFF.

A remark on this clone: Distinct nucleotide sequences in the sample also encode this CDR3. The rearrangement joins TRBV5-4 to TRBJ1-6; the match to TRBD1 covers 7 bases. Germline lookup yields CDR1 SGHNT and CDR2 YYREEE (reference sequence). The CDR3 extends over 14 amino acids. V was clipped by 1 base and J by 10 bases; unmatched bases: 5. The CDR3 here is CASSLSGGRSPLHF. Here the CDR3 DNA reads TGTGCCAGCAGCTTGTCAGGGGGGCGGTCACCCCTCCACTTT.

V is TRBV4-1 and J is TRBJ1-6; TRBD1 matches at 10 bases. The CDR3 covers 14 residues. The germline V gene has CDR1 MGHRA and CDR2 YSYEKL. The V segment lost 9 bases and the J segment 8 bases; nucleotides outside the gene matches: 7. In DNA, the CDR3 is TGCGCCAGTCGGGGCGGGACAGGGGATTCACCCCTCCACTTT. Translation gives CASRGGTGDSPLHF.

Notes on this clone: Being one base from a much bigger clone, this may be a read error. The rearrangement links TRBV5-4 to TRBJ2-2; 12 positions match TRBD2. Germline-derived CDR1 and CDR2 are SGHNT and YYREEE (reference sequence). The CDR3 length is 14 residues. The trim removed 4 bases at V and 5 bases at J, leaving 0 bases unmatched. This chain's CDR3 is CASSGLAGTGELFF. The CDR3 nucleotides are TGTGCCAGCAGCGGACTAGCGGGAACCGGGGAGCTGTTTTTT.

CDR3 sequence reads: CASRSGRFWNEQFF. CDR3 sequence (DNA): TGTGCCAGCAGGAGCGGGAGGTTTTGGAATGAGCAGTTCTTC. V is TRBV7-8 and J is TRBJ2-1, with TRBD2 matching over 9 bases. J lost 7 bases, V lost 6 bases, and 7 bases had no gene match. The CDR3 has 14 amino acids. Germline V gene lookup returns CDR1 SGHVS and CDR2 FQNEAQ.

The V and J genes are TRBV19 and TRBJ1-6; 8 nucleotides line up with TRBD1. Germline CDR1 reads LNHDA; CDR2 reads SQIVND (reference sequence). The CDR3 runs 15 residues. V trimming: 6 bases; J trimming: 6 bases; junction bases outside the gene matches: 7. The DNA for the CDR3 is TGTGCCAGTAGGGAGGACAGGGCGGCTAATTCACCCCTCCACTTT. It is translated as CASREDRAANSPLHF.

The V and J genes are TRBV4-2 and TRBJ2-7, with a possible D match to TRBD1 (6 bases). The germline V and J ends were trimmed by 0 bases and 9 bases, with 9 bases remaining between them. The CDR3 runs to 12 residues. CDR1 is LGHNA and CDR2 is YNFKEQ in the germline V gene. In DNA, the CDR3 is TGTGCCAGCAGCCAAGACAGGGGCGGGCAGTACTTC. This codes for CASSQDRGGQYF.

This clone was counted only a few times. This rearrangement joins TRBV15 to TRBJ1-5; possibly TRBD1 for D (6 bases). The V gene's germline CDR1 is LNHNV and CDR2 YYDKDF (reference sequence). This CDR3 region has 14 residues. Deletions cut 3 bases from V and 5 bases from J, with 11 bases between. CDR3 DNA sequence: TGTGCCACCAGCAGCTTGACAGGTGATCAGCCCCAGCATTTT. Translation gives CATSSLTGDQPQHF. The variable domain in full, completed from reference TRBV15 and TRBJ1-5, reads DAMVIQNPRYQVTQFGKPVTLSCSQTLNHNVMYWYQQKSSQAPKLLFHYYDKDFNNEADTPDNFQSRRPNTSFCFLDIRSPGLGDTAMYLCATSSLTGDQPQHFGDGTRLSIL.

The chain combines TRBV2 with TRBJ1-1; D not certain. CDR3 size: 13 residues. From germline, CDR1 is SNHLY and CDR2 FYNNEI. V was cut by 8 bases and J by 5 bases, with 15 bases left in between. CDR3 residues: CASDGVGVTEAFF. CDR3 nucleotides: TGTGCCAGCGACGGAGTGGGCGTGACTGAAGCTTTCTTT.

The V gene is TRBV5-4, the J gene TRBJ2-2; 8 positions match TRBD1. CDR1 SGHNT and CDR2 YYREEE come from the germline V gene (reference sequence). There are 15 residues in the CDR3. Trimming took 3 bases from V and 0 from J; bases not matched to a gene: 1. As DNA, the CDR3 is TGTGCCAGCAGCTCGGGACAGGCGAACACCGGGGAGCTGTTTTTT. Amino acid sequence: CASSSGQANTGELFF. Drawing the rest from reference TRBV5-4 and TRBJ2-2, the complete variable domain is ETGVTQSPTHLIKTRGQQVTLRCSSQSGHNTVSWYQQALGQGPQFIFQYYREEENGRGNFPPRFSGLQFPNYSSELNVNALELDDSALYLCASSSGQANTGELFFGEGSRLTVL.